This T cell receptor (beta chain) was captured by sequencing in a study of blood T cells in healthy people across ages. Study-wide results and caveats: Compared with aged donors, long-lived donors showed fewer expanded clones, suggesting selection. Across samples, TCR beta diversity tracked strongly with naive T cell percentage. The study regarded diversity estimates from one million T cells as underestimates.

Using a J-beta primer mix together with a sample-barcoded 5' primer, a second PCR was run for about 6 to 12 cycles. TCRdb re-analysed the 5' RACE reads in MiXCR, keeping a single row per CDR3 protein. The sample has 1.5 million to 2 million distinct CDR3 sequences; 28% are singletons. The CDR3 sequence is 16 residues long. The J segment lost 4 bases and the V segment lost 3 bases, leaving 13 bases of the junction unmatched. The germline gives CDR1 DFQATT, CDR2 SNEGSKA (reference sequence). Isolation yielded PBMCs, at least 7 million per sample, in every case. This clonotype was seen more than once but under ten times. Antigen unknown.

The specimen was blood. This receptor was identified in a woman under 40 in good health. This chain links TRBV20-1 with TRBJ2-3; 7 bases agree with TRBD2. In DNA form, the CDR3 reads TGCAGTGCTAGGAGGTTCGGGGCGGGAGCCCCAGATACGCAGTATTTT. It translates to CSARRFGAGAPDTQYF.